This T cell receptor (beta chain) stems from a study of T-cell memory formation after mild COVID-19 (dated by TCRdb to the early 2020s). Looking at the study overall: TCR sequence clusters from the two donors were found to be largely donor specific. Longitudinal TCRalpha and TCRbeta repertoire sequencing tracked T-cell clones expanding and contracting after mild COVID-19 in a couple of donors. Two young, previously healthy adult volunteers, one female and one male, were included in the cohort. The research as a whole found: Only two mild cases were covered in the study, and larger cohorts including severe cases with pre-infection samples were considered necessary. SARS-CoV-2 specificity was not confirmed for the second-wave clones peaking on day 37. Clones contracting from day 15 to 85 had balanced CD4/CD8 phenotypes, while a second wave expanding from day 15 to 37 was biased towards CD4+. Contracting CD4+ clones appeared mostly in the CM and EM memory subsets, whereas CD8+ clones were enriched in EMRA. Some responding clones were detected in pre-infection memory, suggesting pre-existing cross-reactive memory T cells joined the SARS-CoV-2 response.

The table lists this clonotype with many counts. It lacks a known antigen. No base-level quality is on record; no much larger clone is a single base apart. CDR1 and CDR2 were assigned from the germline V gene as SGHRS and YFSETQ. V is pared back by 4 bases and J by 8 bases, with 17 bases lying between the germline termini. The CDR3 has 14 amino acids, counting the end cysteine and phenylalanine. CDR3 DNA is the only sequence kept; it has 42 bases, read in frame from the first base. The run used an Illumina NovaSeq 6000. Using 5'RACE with constant-segment primers, TCRalpha and TCRbeta cDNA libraries were constructed, with sample barcodes and unique molecular identifiers added in the process. RNA was extracted from every sample with Trizol reagent. The libraries were amplified in two PCR steps, and the second step added a second sample barcode and Illumina TruSeq adapters. The libraries were sequenced on an Illumina NovaSeq using 2 x 150 bp paired-end reads. The paper's processing steps were these. Reads were demultiplexed and collapsed into UMI-guided consensus sequences with migec v1.2.7. Using mixcr v2.1.11, UMI consensuses were aligned to TRA and TRB V and J templates and then assembled into clonotypes. A clonotype was counted as expanded or contracted only if both edgeR and NoisET called the change significant, with noise models trained on biological replicates. For edgeR calls, a false discovery rate-adjusted p below 0.01 and a log2 fold-change threshold of 1 were applied. As an exploratory analysis of dynamics, max-normalized trajectories of the 1000 most abundant clonotypes were examined with PCA combined with hierarchical clustering. The CD4 or CD8 phenotype of responding clones was assigned using the separately sequenced CD4+ and CD8+ repertoires. Using fastp at Q25 and MiXCR, TCRdb reprocessed the public reads and kept productive beta chains. Under each unique CDR3 protein, matching rows form one entry showing the most common genes and DNA. The V and J calls and clone size come from TCRdb's table, not from the authors' own analysis. The sample contains roughly 240,000 distinct CDR3 sequences, about a sixth of them found a single time. The top ten constitute more than 20% of the sample.

Ficoll-Paque density gradient centrifugation was used to isolate PBMCs. Recombination connected TRBV5-1 to TRBJ2-3; the D gene is possibly TRBD1 or TRBD2, with 6 bases matching each. The sequence was obtained from a young man who had mild COVID-19 (a few samples of this study predate the infection). The sample titles of this study are shuffled in the database, so cell type and time point are left out; the donor was told from shared clones. Sequenced material: PBMCs or a T cell subset sorted from them (not recorded which). The CDR3 region reads CASSTGDTGVTQYF. The DNA sequence is TGCGCCAGCAGCACGGGGGACACCGGCGTTACGCAGTATTTT.